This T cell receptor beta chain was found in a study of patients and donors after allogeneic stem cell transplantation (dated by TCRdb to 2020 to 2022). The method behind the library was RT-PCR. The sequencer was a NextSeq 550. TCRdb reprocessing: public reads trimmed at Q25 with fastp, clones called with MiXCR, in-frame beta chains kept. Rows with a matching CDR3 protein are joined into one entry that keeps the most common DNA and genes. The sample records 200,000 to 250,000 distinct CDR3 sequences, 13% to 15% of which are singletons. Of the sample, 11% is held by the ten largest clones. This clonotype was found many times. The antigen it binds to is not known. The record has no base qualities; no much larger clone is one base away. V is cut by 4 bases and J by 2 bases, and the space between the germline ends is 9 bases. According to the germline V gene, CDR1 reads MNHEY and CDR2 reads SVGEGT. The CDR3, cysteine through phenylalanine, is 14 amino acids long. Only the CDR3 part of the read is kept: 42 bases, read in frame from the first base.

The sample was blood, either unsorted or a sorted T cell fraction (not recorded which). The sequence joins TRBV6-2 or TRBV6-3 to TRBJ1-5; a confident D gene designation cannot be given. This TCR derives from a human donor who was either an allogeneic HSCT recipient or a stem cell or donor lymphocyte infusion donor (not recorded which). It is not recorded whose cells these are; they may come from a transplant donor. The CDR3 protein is CASSWYVGNQPQHF. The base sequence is TGTGCCAGCAGTTGGTACGTGGGCAATCAGCCCCAGCATTTT.